This is a list of T cell receptor beta chains from one sample in a study of blood T cell repertoires in COVID-19. Data came from immunoSEQ multiplex PCR; TCRdb stores just in-frame clones and leaves some out. The sample consists of 250,000 to 300,000 clones, 85% to 90% of them appearing once. The sample was peripheral blood. These receptors all stem from a man aged 18 to 35 with active or convalescent COVID-19. The CDR3 runs from the conserved cysteine through the conserved F or W. The D gene is left open where the match is weak. Expanded clones get a size class; other rows say once, few or many, or leave the size out.

v_gene	j_gene	d_gene	abundance	CDR3aa	CDR3nt
TRBV6-5	TRBJ2-3	NA	NA	CASSYSSVADTQYF	TGTGCCAGCAGTTACTCCTCTGTCGCAGATACGCAGTATTTT
TRBV7-9	TRBJ2-7	NA	NA	CASSYGGQAGEQYF	TGTGCCAGCAGCTATGGGGGTCAAGCGGGCGAGCAGTACTTC
TRBV19	TRBJ1-2	TRBD1	NA	CASSGTGANYGYTF	TGTGCCAGTAGCGGGACAGGGGCTAACTATGGCTACACCTTC
TRBV28	TRBJ1-4	TRBD1	NA	CASFSGGLVEKLFF	TGTGCCAGTTTCTCAGGGGGCTTGGTTGAAAAACTGTTTTTT
TRBV19	TRBJ2-3	TRBD2	NA	CASHSGEPDTQYF	TGTGCCAGTCATAGCGGGGAACCAGATACGCAGTATTTT
TRBV7-2	TRBJ2-7	NA	NA	CASSAHTGNEQYF	TGTGCCAGCAGCGCCCATACAGGGAACGAGCAGTACTTC
TRBV27	TRBJ2-1	NA	NA	CASSLGVPGEQFF	TGTGCCAGCAGTTTAGGCGTGCCAGGCGAGCAGTTCTTC
TRBV6-5	TRBJ2-7	TRBD1	NA	CASSYQQGALDEQYF	TGTGCCAGCAGTTACCAACAGGGGGCGTTGGACGAGCAGTACTTC
TRBV18	TRBJ2-7	TRBD1	NA	CASSEGQLLYEQYF	TGTGCCAGCTCAGAGGGACAGCTCCTCTACGAGCAGTACTTC
TRBV30	TRBJ1-1	NA	NA	CAWSVPMNTEAFF	TGTGCCTGGAGTGTCCCAATGAACACTGAAGCTTTCTTT
TRBV5-1	TRBJ2-7	NA	few	CASSQGGYEQYF	TGCGCCAGCAGCCAGGGGGGCTACGAGCAGTACTTC
TRBV4-2	TRBJ2-1	TRBD2	NA	CASSSPAGEDYEQFF	TGTGCCAGCAGCAGTCCGGCGGGGGAAGATTATGAGCAGTTCTTC
TRBV27	TRBJ1-1	NA	NA	CASSRGGSGTEAFF	TGTGCCAGCAGCCGGGGAGGGTCGGGCACTGAAGCTTTCTTT
TRBV12-5	TRBJ1-3	NA	once	CASGFPPGAGNTIYF	TGTGCTAGTGGTTTCCCCCCAGGGGCCGGAAACACCATATATTTT
TRBV19	TRBJ1-6	NA	NA	CASSGGTAHPTNSPLHF	TGTGCCAGTAGTGGCGGGACGGCTCATCCCACTAATTCACCCCTCCACTTT
TRBV20-1	TRBJ2-5	NA	NA	CSASGARTQYF	TGCAGTGCTTCGGGAGCTCGGACCCAGTACTTC
TRBV6-5	TRBJ2-7	NA	NA	CASSLRQIYEQYF	TGTGCCAGCAGTTTGAGACAGATATACGAGCAGTACTTC
TRBV28	TRBJ2-7	NA	NA	CASSPLTISTYEQYF	TGTGCCAGCAGTCCCCTGACAATTTCAACCTACGAGCAGTACTTC
TRBV7-3	TRBJ1-1	NA	few	CASSFGGNTEAFF	TGTGCCAGCAGCTTCGGAGGGAACACTGAAGCTTTCTTT
TRBV7-2	TRBJ1-3	NA	NA	CASSLGQRNTIYF	TGTGCCAGCAGCTTAGGGCAGAGAAACACCATATATTTT
TRBV7-9	TRBJ1-5	NA	NA	CASSLELQPQHF	TGTGCCAGCAGCTTAGAACTTCAGCCCCAGCATTTT
TRBV19	TRBJ2-7	TRBD1	few	CASSGTGRAYEQYF	TGTGCCAGTAGCGGGACAGGGCGGGCTTACGAGCAGTACTTC
TRBV6-5	TRBJ2-7	NA	NA	CASRSLRGTSYEQYF	TGTGCCAGCAGAAGTTTGCGGGGTACCTCCTACGAGCAGTACTTC
TRBV6-2/TRBV6-3	TRBJ1-2	NA	NA	CASSYSPRQNSTF	TGTGCCAGCAGTTACTCTCCTCGACAGAACTCCACCTTC
TRBV5-1	TRBJ1-2	NA	NA	CASSLGGEGYGYTF	TGCGCCAGCAGCTTGGGAGGGGAGGGCTATGGCTACACCTTC
TRBV10-3	TRBJ2-7	TRBD1	NA	CAISPHGTAYEQYF	TGTGCCATCAGCCCTCACGGGACAGCCTACGAGCAGTACTTC
TRBV28	TRBJ2-7	NA	NA	CASSWVREPLNYEQYF	TGTGCCAGCAGTTGGGTCAGGGAACCTCTCAACTACGAGCAGTACTTC
TRBV24-1	TRBJ2-1	NA	NA	CATSDSDSYNEQFF	TGTGCCACCAGTGATTCGGACAGTTACAATGAGCAGTTCTTC
TRBV10-3	TRBJ1-2	NA	NA	CAISDGSYGYTF	TGTGCCATCAGTGATGGGAGTTATGGCTACACCTTC
TRBV7-2	TRBJ1-5	NA	NA	CASSLDRDQEQPQHF	TGTGCCAGCAGCTTAGACAGGGACCAAGAACAGCCCCAGCATTTT
TRBV27	TRBJ2-3	TRBD2	once	CASRPRAGTDTQYF	TGTGCCAGCAGACCGCGAGCGGGAACAGATACGCAGTATTTT
TRBV6-5	TRBJ2-1	TRBD2	NA	CASSYGRSSGKREQFF	TGTGCCAGCAGTTACGGACGGTCTAGCGGGAAGAGGGAGCAGTTCTTC
TRBV30	TRBJ2-1	TRBD2	NA	CAWNLLAGVHNEQFF	TGTGCCTGGAACCTGCTAGCGGGGGTACACAATGAGCAGTTCTTC
TRBV12-3/TRBV12-4	TRBJ2-7	NA	NA	CASSPRDNYEQYF	TGTGCCAGCAGTCCCCGGGACAACTACGAGCAGTACTTC
TRBV5-1	TRBJ2-3	TRBD2	few	CASSRVGSGASTDTQYF	TGCGCCAGCAGCCGCGTTGGTAGCGGGGCTAGCACAGATACGCAGTATTTT
TRBV30	TRBJ2-6	NA	NA	CAWSRTTGANVLTF	TGTGCCTGGAGTCGGACAACTGGGGCCAACGTCCTGACTTTC
TRBV4-3	TRBJ2-2	NA	NA	CASSQGAGSGELFF	TGCGCCAGCAGCCAAGGGGCGGGCAGCGGGGAGCTGTTTTTT
TRBV5-4	TRBJ2-1	NA	NA	CASLSGNEQFF	TGTGCCAGCCTATCGGGAAATGAGCAGTTCTTC
TRBV5-4	TRBJ2-5	NA	NA	CASSTGDNQETQYF	TGTGCCAGCAGTACCGGGGACAATCAAGAGACCCAGTACTTC
TRBV15	TRBJ1-1	NA	NA	CATSGGSGPYLLRSTEAFF	TGTGCCACCAGCGGAGGTTCAGGGCCGTATCTTTTGCGTAGCACTGAAGCTTTCTTT
TRBV19	TRBJ2-5	TRBD1	NA	CASSILDREETQYF	TGTGCCAGTAGTATACTCGACAGGGAAGAGACCCAGTACTTC
TRBV27	TRBJ1-4	NA	NA	CASRQATNEKLFF	TGTGCCAGCAGACAGGCAACTAATGAAAAACTGTTTTTT
TRBV6-1	TRBJ1-2	NA	NA	CASSELALNYGYTF	TGTGCCAGCAGTGAATTAGCCCTTAACTATGGCTACACCTTC
TRBV11-1	TRBJ2-7	NA	once	CASSLVPRLEQYF	TGTGCCAGCAGCTTAGTGCCTCGACTTGAGCAGTACTTC
TRBV9	TRBJ1-1	NA	once	CASSVVSNTEAFF	TGTGCCAGCAGCGTAGTCTCCAACACTGAAGCTTTCTTT